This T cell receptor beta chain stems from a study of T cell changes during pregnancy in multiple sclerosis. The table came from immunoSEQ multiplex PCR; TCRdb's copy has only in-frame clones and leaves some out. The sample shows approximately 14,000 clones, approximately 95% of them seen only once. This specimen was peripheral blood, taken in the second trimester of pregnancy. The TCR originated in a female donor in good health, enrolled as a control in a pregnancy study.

In DNA, the CDR3 is TGTGCCATCAGTGGGTTTCAGGGGGGCTATGGCTACACCTTC. As protein: CAISGFQGGYGYTF. The rearrangement uses TRBV10-3 and TRBJ1-2; 7 positions agree with TRBD1. The CDR3 totals 14 residues. J gave up 4 bases and V 4 bases, and 6 bases lay outside the gene matches. Germline V gene lookup returns CDR1 ENHRY and CDR2 SYGVKD.